Listed below are T cell receptor beta chains from one sample, sequenced in a study of OX40 agonist ivuxolimab in advanced cancers. Profiled with immunoSEQ multiplex PCR; TCRdb holds only in-frame clones, not every one. The sample contains roughly 92,000 clones, more than 85% of which appear only once. The specimen comprised CD4+ or CD8+ T cells sorted from blood, sampled in a trial of the OX40 agonist ivuxolimab. These receptors were taken from an adult with an advanced solid tumor such as melanoma, head and neck, liver or kidney cancer. Both conserved end residues are part of each CDR3. Each record gives: J gene, clone size, V gene, D gene, CDR3 protein, CDR3 DNA. D genes are given only for firm matches. A clone size is listed for some rows: how often the clone was seen (once, few, many), or a class if it is expanded.

TRBJ1-5	once	TRBV6-1	TRBD1	CAGSERQGIYGNQPQHF	TGTGCCGGCAGTGAACGACAGGGGATATATGGCAATCAGCCCCAGCATTTT
TRBJ2-7	.	TRBV6-1	TRBD1	CASGGQGPYEQYF	TGTGCCAGCGGGGGACAGGGCCCTTACGAGCAGTACTTC
TRBJ1-5	.	TRBV19	.	CASSRTGGNNQPQHF	TGTGCCAGTAGTCGGACCGGGGGTAACAATCAGCCCCAGCATTTT
TRBJ2-1	.	TRBV7-9	TRBD2	CASRSQREGSYNEQFF	TGTGCCAGCAGAAGTCAACGGGAGGGATCCTACAATGAGCAGTTCTTC
TRBJ1-2	.	TRBV27	.	CASSSDSSSNYGYTF	TGTGCCAGCAGTTCTGACAGTAGTTCGAACTATGGCTACACCTTC
TRBJ1-1	.	TRBV5-5	.	CASSLATEAFF	TGTGCCAGCAGCTTGGCCACTGAAGCTTTCTTT
TRBJ2-3	.	TRBV5-4	.	CASSLFGDTQYF	TGTGCCAGCAGCTTGTTTGGTGATACGCAGTATTTT
TRBJ2-3	once	TRBV6-1	TRBD2	CASSEETLAGGDSDTQYF	TGTGCCAGCAGTGAAGAGACCCTAGCGGGGGGTGATTCAGATACGCAGTATTTT
TRBJ1-1	.	TRBV19	TRBD1	CASSRQGHTEAFF	TGTGCCAGTTCAAGACAGGGGCACACTGAAGCTTTCTTT
TRBJ1-4	.	TRBV19	.	CASSIGLLKVNEKLFF	TGTGCCAGTAGTATAGGCCTACTGAAAGTTAATGAAAAACTGTTTTTT
TRBJ2-1	.	TRBV6-6	TRBD2	CASSYSSGGYNEQFF	TGTGCCAGCAGTTACAGTAGCGGGGGATACAATGAGCAGTTCTTC
TRBJ1-5	.	TRBV19	TRBD1	CASSTGTGGHQPQHF	TGTGCCAGTAGTACTGGGACAGGGGGCCATCAGCCCCAGCATTTT
TRBJ1-1	once	TRBV27	.	CASSVGGTEAFF	TGTGCCAGCAGCGTAGGGGGCACTGAAGCTTTCTTT
TRBJ1-6	.	TRBV27	.	CATALGWSSPLHF	TGTGCCACCGCTCTTGGGTGGAGTTCACCCCTCCACTTT
TRBJ2-7	.	TRBV19	TRBD1	CASSIGQGAYEQYF	TGTGCCAGTAGTATAGGACAGGGGGCCTACGAGCAGTACTTC
TRBJ2-3	.	TRBV4-3	.	CASSPGYTDTQYF	TGCGCCAGCAGCCCGGGCTACACAGATACGCAGTATTTT
TRBJ1-1	.	TRBV30	TRBD1	CAWSVGAGGTEAFF	TGTGCCTGGAGTGTCGGAGCAGGGGGTACTGAAGCTTTCTTT